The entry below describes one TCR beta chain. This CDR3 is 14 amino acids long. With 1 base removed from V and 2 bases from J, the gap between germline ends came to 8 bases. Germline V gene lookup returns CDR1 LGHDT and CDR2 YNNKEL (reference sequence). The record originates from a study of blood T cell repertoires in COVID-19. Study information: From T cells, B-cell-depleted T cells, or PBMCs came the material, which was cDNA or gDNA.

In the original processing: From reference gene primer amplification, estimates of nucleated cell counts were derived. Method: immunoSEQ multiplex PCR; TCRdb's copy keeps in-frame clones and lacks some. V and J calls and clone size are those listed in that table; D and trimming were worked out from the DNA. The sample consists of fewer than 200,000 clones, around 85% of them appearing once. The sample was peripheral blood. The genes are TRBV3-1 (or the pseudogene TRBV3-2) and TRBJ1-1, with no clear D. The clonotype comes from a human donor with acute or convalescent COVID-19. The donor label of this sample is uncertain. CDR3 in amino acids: CASSQGEPNTEAFF. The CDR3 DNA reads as TGTGCCAGCAGCCAAGGAGAACCTAACACTGAAGCTTTCTTT.